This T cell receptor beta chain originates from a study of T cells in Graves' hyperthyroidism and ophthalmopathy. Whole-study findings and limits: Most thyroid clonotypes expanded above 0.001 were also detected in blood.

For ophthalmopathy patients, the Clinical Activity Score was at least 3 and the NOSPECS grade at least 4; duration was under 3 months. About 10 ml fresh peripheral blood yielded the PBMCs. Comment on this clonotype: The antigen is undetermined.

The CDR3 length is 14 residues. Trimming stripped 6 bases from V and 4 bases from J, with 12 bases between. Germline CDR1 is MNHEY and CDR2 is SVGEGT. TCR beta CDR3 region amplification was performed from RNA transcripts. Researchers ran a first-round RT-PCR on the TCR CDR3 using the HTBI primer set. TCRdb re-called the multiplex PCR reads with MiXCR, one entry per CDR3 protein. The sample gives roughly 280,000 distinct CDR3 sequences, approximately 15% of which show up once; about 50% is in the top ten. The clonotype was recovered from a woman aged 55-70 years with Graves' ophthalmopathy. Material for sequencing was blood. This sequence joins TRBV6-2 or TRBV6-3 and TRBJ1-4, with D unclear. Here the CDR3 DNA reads TGTGCCAGCAGAGTATCCCGGTTTAATGAAAAACTGTTTTTT. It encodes CASRVSRFNEKLFF.